This TCR beta chain was observed in a study of breast tumors, draining lymph nodes, adjacent tissues. Study-level findings and limits: Tumor and nontumor repertoires were significantly more similar in luminal-like than in basal-like breast cancer.

Unmatched junction bases numbered 10, after V lost 3 bases and J lost 6 bases. The CDR3 sequence is 18 residues long. CDR1 and CDR2 (germline): LGHNA, YSLEER. This clonotype appeared many times. Its antigen is unknown. One entry per CDR3 protein, called by TCRdb with MiXCR from the multiplex PCR reads. The sample lists 20,000 or so distinct CDR3 sequences, 25% to 40% occurring once. V gene TRBV4-3 combines with J gene TRBJ2-2; 13 bases are shared with TRBD2. The origin of this receptor is a female donor with breast cancer. Some clones in this sample may be carry-over from other donors' samples. Source material: breast tumor tissue. As DNA, the CDR3 is TGCGCCAGCAGCCATGGACTAGCGGGAGCGGGTTACGCCGGGGAGCTGTTTTTT. This codes for CASSHGLAGAGYAGELFF.